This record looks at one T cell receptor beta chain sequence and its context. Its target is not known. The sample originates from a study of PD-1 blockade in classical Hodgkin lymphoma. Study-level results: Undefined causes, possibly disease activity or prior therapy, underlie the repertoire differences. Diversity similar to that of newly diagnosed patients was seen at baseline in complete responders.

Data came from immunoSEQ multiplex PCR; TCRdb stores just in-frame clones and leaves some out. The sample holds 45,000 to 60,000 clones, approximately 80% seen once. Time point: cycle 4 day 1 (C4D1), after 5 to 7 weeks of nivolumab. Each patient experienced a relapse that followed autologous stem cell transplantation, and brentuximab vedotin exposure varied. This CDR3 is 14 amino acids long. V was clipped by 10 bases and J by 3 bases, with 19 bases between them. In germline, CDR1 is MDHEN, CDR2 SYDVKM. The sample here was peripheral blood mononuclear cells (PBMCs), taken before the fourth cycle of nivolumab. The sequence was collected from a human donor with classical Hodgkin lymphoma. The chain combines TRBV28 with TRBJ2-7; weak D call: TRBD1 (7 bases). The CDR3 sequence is CATQQGGRDYEQYF. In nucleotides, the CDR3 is TGTGCCACCCAGCAGGGGGGCCGAGACTACGAGCAGTACTTC.